This entry lists 19 T cell receptor beta chains sequenced from one sample in a study of cytomegalovirus exposure and HLA in healthy donors. Primers: 60 Vbeta forward and 13 Jbeta reverse. TCRdb's copy holds only in-frame clones and misses some; the assay was immunoSEQ multiplex PCR. The sample holds roughly 130,000 clones, around 82% seen once. Sequenced input: PBMCs. These TCRs come from a boy between 10 and 17 years old in good health and CMV-seronegative.

The V and J genes are TRBV6-1 and TRBJ2-7, with D possibly matching TRBD1 (5 bases). The CDR3 totals 14 residues. Per the germline V gene, CDR1 is MNHNS and CDR2 is SASEGT. V was pared by 7 bases and J by 2 bases, with 15 bases between. This chain's CDR3 is CASTTSRVTYEQYF. DNA for the CDR3: TGTGCCAGCACAACCTCCAGGGTAACCTACGAGCAGTACTTC.

The V gene is TRBV5-6, the J gene TRBJ2-5; 11 bases are a match to TRBD1. Germline-derived CDR1 and CDR2 are SGHDT and YYEEEE. The CDR3 has 16 amino acids. Germline trimming cut 1 base from V and 4 bases from J; bases unmatched to any gene: 6. CDR3 sequence: CASSLLPGQGGETQYF. DNA of the CDR3: TGTGCCAGCAGCTTGCTTCCGGGACAGGGGGGAGAGACCCAGTACTTC.

The chain couples TRBV2 to TRBJ2-3, with TRBD2 identical over 8 bases. CDR1 SNHLY and CDR2 FYNNEI come from the germline V gene. The CDR3 is 15 residues long. Trimming took 5 bases from V and 3 from J; bases not matched to a gene: 7. The CDR3 coding sequence is TGTGCCAGCAGTCTCCCGGGACTAGGGACAGATACGCAGTATTTT. This gives the protein CASSLPGLGTDTQYF. The variable domain in full, with the rest retrieved from reference TRBV2 and TRBJ2-3, is EPEVTQTPSHQVTQMGQEVILRCVPISNHLYFYWYRQILGQKVEFLVSFYNNEISEKSEIFDDQFSVERPDGSNFTLKIRSTKLEDSAMYFCASSLPGLGTDTQYFGPGTRLTVL.

The CDR3 region has the DNA TGTGCCAGCAGCCATAGCGGGGGGTACTACGAGCAGTACTTC. Translated, it gives CASSHSGGYYEQYF. The V call is TRBV5-6, the J call TRBJ2-7, with TRBD2 identical over 10 bases. Germline values: CDR1 SGHDT, CDR2 YYEEEE. The CDR3 has 14 residues. With 4 bases clipped from V and 3 bases from J, the junction kept 4 bases outside the gene matches.

This chain links TRBV9 with TRBJ2-2; a possible D gene is TRBD1 (6 bases). The CDR3 consists of 15 residues. V shed 2 bases and J shed 3 bases, with 11 bases lying between them. Germline CDR1 is SGDLS and CDR2 is YYNGEE. Written as DNA, the CDR3 is TGTGCCAGCAGCGTTACAGGGTCCGACACCGGGGAGCTGTTTTTT. Protein product: CASSVTGSDTGELFF.

CDR3 in amino acids: CASSQGTSGGSLDEQFF. The CDR3 nucleotides read TGTGCCAGCAGCCAGGGGACTAGCGGGGGATCTTTGGATGAGCAGTTCTTC. The chain carries TRBV11-3 and TRBJ2-1, with TRBD2 matching 14 bases. The CDR3 is made up of 17 amino acids. Per germline, CDR1 SGHNT and CDR2 YENEEA. With 5 bases clipped from V and 8 bases from J, the junction kept 11 bases outside the gene matches.

This sequence joins TRBV5-4 and TRBJ2-6; 8 bases agree with TRBD1. V lost 3 bases, J lost 0 bases, and 11 bases stayed unmatched. Germline CDR1 reads SGHNT; CDR2 reads YYREEE (reference sequence). The length of the CDR3 is 19 residues. The CDR3 loop reads CASSSPPGQGFSGANVLTF. For the CDR3, the DNA is TGTGCCAGCAGCTCGCCCCCTGGACAGGGTTTCTCTGGGGCCAACGTCCTGACTTTC.

This clone was counted once. V gene TRBV6-5 combines with J gene TRBJ2-7, with D possibly matching TRBD2 (5 bases). CDR1 and CDR2 from the germline V gene are MNHEY and SVGAGI. V was trimmed by 0 bases and J by 2 bases, leaving 11 bases between them. The CDR3 extends over 15 amino acids. CDR3 nucleotides: TGTGCCAGCAGTTACTCGAAAATAGCGACCTACGAGCAGTACTTC. Protein: CASSYSKIATYEQYF.

This chain links TRBV11-3 with TRBJ2-3; TRBD1 aligns across 7 bases. Germline loops: CDR1 SGHNT, CDR2 YENEEA. The CDR3 is 16 amino acids. Germline trimming cut 4 bases from V and 3 bases from J; bases unmatched to any gene: 10. CDR3 in amino acids: CASSSTGPGGTDTQYF. The CDR3 DNA follows: TGTGCCAGCAGCTCGACAGGGCCGGGTGGGACAGATACGCAGTATTTT. Full variable domain (rest looked up from reference TRBV11-3 and TRBJ2-3): EAGVVQSPRYKIIEKKQPVAFWCNPISGHNTLYWYLQNLGQGPELLIRYENEEAVDDSQLPKDRFSAERLKGVDSTLKIQPAELGDSAVYLCASSSTGPGGTDTQYFGPGTRLTVL.

This clone was counted a few times. The chain joins TRBV10-3 to TRBJ1-1; 7 nucleotides agree with TRBD1. This CDR3 has 14 amino acids. In germline, CDR1 is ENHRY, CDR2 SYGVKD. Trimming took 6 bases from V and 1 from J; bases not matched to a gene: 5. CDR3 DNA sequence: TGTGCCATCAGGAGGACAGGTTCGAACACTGAAGCTTTCTTT. Residues: CAIRRTGSNTEAFF.

The gene calls are TRBV11-2 and TRBJ1-1; D may be TRBD1 (6 bases). Trimming stripped 2 bases from V and 6 bases from J, with 13 bases between. Germline CDR1 reads SGHAT; CDR2 reads FQNNGV. The CDR3 runs to 14 residues. The CDR3 spells CASSLSGGIAEAFF. CDR3 in DNA: TGTGCCAGCAGCTTATCTGGGGGCATAGCTGAAGCTTTCTTT.

The chain carries TRBV9 and TRBJ2-2; possibly TRBD2 for D (5 bases). Germline V gene sequence: CDR1 SGDLS, CDR2 YYNGEE. The CDR3 contains 14 residues. The germline V and J ends were trimmed by 0 bases and 5 bases, with 8 bases remaining between them. For the CDR3, the DNA is TGTGCCAGCAGCGTAGGTGAGCGGACCGGGGAGCTGTTTTTT. Its protein product is CASSVGERTGELFF.

The chain carries TRBV11-2 and TRBJ2-5; 7 bases fit TRBD1. The J call may not be correct, given that the DNA end is closer to TRBJ2-7. Germline loops: CDR1 SGHAT, CDR2 FQNNGV. The CDR3 spans 14 residues. The CDR3 is CASSLDTGVYEQYF. CDR3 sequence (DNA): TGTGCCAGCAGCTTAGATACAGGGGTTTACGAGCAGTACTTC.

The gene calls are TRBV2 and TRBJ2-7, with TRBD2 as a possible D gene (5 bases). CDR3 length: 12 residues. V shed 7 bases and J shed 6 bases, with 13 bases lying between them. Germline loops: CDR1 SNHLY, CDR2 FYNNEI. The CDR3 region is CASKAEAIEQYF. The CDR3 DNA reads TGTGCCAGCAAAGCGGAAGCGATCGAGCAGTACTTC.

The chain carries TRBV6-6 and TRBJ2-7; D is possibly TRBD1 (6 bases). CDR1 is MNHNY, CDR2 SVGAGI, per germline (reference sequence). V gave up 5 bases and J gave up 3 bases, with 14 bases separating them. The CDR3 consists of 14 residues. The CDR3 DNA reads as TGTGCCAGCAGTCCACCGGACAGCCACTACGAGCAGTACTTC. Translation gives CASSPPDSHYEQYF.

This chain uses TRBV18 with TRBJ1-1; D unresolved. The CDR3 loop spans 13 amino acids. V lost 6 bases, J lost 4 bases, and 12 bases lay in between. CDR1 and CDR2 (germline): KGHSH, LQKENI. CDR3 DNA: TGTGCCAGCTCCCAGTCCGGGTCCACTGAAGCTTTCTTT. Protein sequence: CASSQSGSTEAFF.

V usage is TRBV10-2 and J usage is TRBJ2-5, with TRBD2 matching over 11 bases. Germline V gene data show CDR1 as WSHSY and CDR2 as SAAADI. V was pared by 7 bases and J by 5 bases, with 6 bases of the junction left unmatched. The CDR3 is made up of 14 amino acids. The DNA of the CDR3 is TGCGCCAGCACCCTAGCGGGAGGTGGGGAGACCCAGTACTTC. This encodes CASTLAGGGETQYF.

The chain carries TRBV27 and TRBJ2-1; 12 bases align to TRBD2. In germline, CDR1 is MNHEY, CDR2 SMNVEV (reference sequence). There are 14 residues in the CDR3. Losses at the gene ends were 6 bases for V and 9 bases for J; bases not matched to a gene: 6. The DNA for the CDR3 is TGTGCCAGCAGCCGACTAGCGGGAGTGATTGAGCAGTTCTTC. The encoded protein is CASSRLAGVIEQFF.

This clone showed up just a few times. The gene calls are TRBV5-5 and TRBJ2-2, with 10 bases aligning to TRBD2. Trimming took 1 base from V and 0 from J; bases not matched to a gene: 3. The V gene's germline CDR1 is SGHKS and CDR2 YYEKEE (reference sequence). There are 17 residues in the CDR3. CDR3 loop: CASSLWTSGTNTGELFF. For the CDR3, the DNA is TGTGCCAGCAGCTTGTGGACTAGCGGCACGAACACCGGGGAGCTGTTTTTT. Drawing the rest from reference TRBV5-5 and TRBJ2-2, the complete variable domain is DAGVTQSPTHLIKTRGQQVTLRCSPISGHKSVSWYQQVLGQGPQFIFQYYEKEERGRGNFPDRFSARQFPNYSSELNVNALLLGDSALYLCASSLWTSGTNTGELFFGEGSRLTVL.